This entry describes one T cell receptor beta chain. It lacks a known antigen. Base qualities were left out, and no much larger clone turns up one base away. TCRbeta CDR3 regions were amplified from genomic DNA by means of the immunoSEQ Assay, a bias-controlled multiplex PCR. In the authors' own workflow: Nucleated cell counts per sample were estimated from amplification of reference gene primers within the assay. To quantify the absolute abundance of each unique TCRbeta CDR3 rearrangement, sequence reads were collapsed and filtered. For each sample, productive Simpson clonality was calculated by taking the square root of Simpson's diversity index across productive rearrangements. TCRdb provides this immuneACCESS table in a form limited to in-frame rearrangements. Some clones are lacking; in checked studies, under half of them reflect an unresolved V gene, and why the rest are absent is not known. The DNA gave D and trimming, while V, J and clone size come from that table. Present in this sample are around 30,000 clones, more than 60% of which were seen just once. About 14% of the sample comes from the top ten.

The data stem from a study of blood T cell repertoires in COVID-19 (dated by TCRdb to 2019 to 2021). Regarding the research as a whole: The collaborator samples originated in the United States, Italy and Spain and spanned the acute and convalescent phases of COVID-19. The prospective study material was composed of cDNA or gDNA derived from T cells, B-cell-depleted T cells, or PBMCs. The dataset comprised deeply sampled blood TCRbeta repertoires from subjects exposed to, actively infected with, or recovered from COVID-19. The repertoires were released in a freely available public database intended as a resource for research on the immune response to SARS-CoV-2. Samples came from the ongoing ImmuneRACE study (first 160 participants) plus 1,254 subjects from 6 global collaborators. Nearly every sample came with metadata listing a de-identified subject ID, COVID-19 status, age in years and sex. Where available, HLA class I and class II types were obtained from metadata supplied by the sample provider rather than from assay-based typing.

CDR1 and CDR2, looked up from the germline V gene, are SGHTA and FQGTGA. The CDR3 covers 12 residues, taking in both the cysteine and the phenylalanine. Of the read, only the CDR3 DNA is kept; its 36 bases are in frame from base 1. V loses 8 bases, J loses 5 bases, and the germline ends lie 9 bases apart. General findings and caveats noted by the study authors: Clinical and demographic metadata were provided uncurated, with the amount varying by source and participant.

The collaborating institutions used their own protocols to collect whole blood in K2EDTA tubes. For TCRbeta analysis, collaborator samples were shipped as frozen whole blood, as isolated PBMCs, or as DNA extracted from either sample type. The V and J segments used are TRBV7-3 and TRBJ2-2; the D gene identity is not certain. Sequenced: peripheral blood. The source is a man older than 75 with active or convalescent COVID-19. The CDR3 protein is CASAATTGELFF. DNA sequence: TGTGCCAGCGCGGCTACGACCGGGGAGCTGTTTTTT.